These 25 T cell receptor beta chains came from one sample sequenced in a study of OX40 agonist ivuxolimab in advanced cancers. Clones were sequenced by immunoSEQ multiplex PCR, and TCRdb holds only the in-frame ones, with some missing. The table lists approximately 100,000 clones, about 90% of them singletons. The input for sequencing was CD4+ or CD8+ T cells sorted from blood, taken in a trial of the OX40 agonist ivuxolimab. Every receptor here comes from an adult with an advanced solid tumor such as melanoma, head and neck, liver or kidney cancer.

The chain couples TRBV18 to TRBJ1-1, with TRBD1 matching over 8 bases. CDR1 KGHSH and CDR2 LQKENI come from the germline V gene. V gave up 1 base and J gave up 1 base; unmatched junction bases: 5. This CDR3 is 16 amino acids long. CDR3 region: CASSPREGTGNTEAFF. DNA for the CDR3: TGTGCCAGCTCACCACGGGAGGGGACAGGGAACACTGAAGCTTTCTTT.

The rearrangement joins TRBV10-3 to TRBJ2-3, with a tentative D call TRBD2 (5 bases). V lost 6 bases and J lost 3, with 13 bases in between. Germline loops: CDR1 ENHRY, CDR2 SYGVKD. This CDR3 contains 14 residues. This CDR3 reads CAIRHGTGTDTQYF. DNA for the CDR3: TGTGCCATCAGACACGGTACGGGGACAGATACGCAGTATTTT.

V and J are TRBV4-3 and TRBJ1-5; D is unresolved. Trimming took off 0 bases at V and 4 bases at J, with 10 bases between the two ends. In germline, CDR1 is LGHNA, CDR2 YSLEER. The CDR3 is made up of 15 amino acids. Here the CDR3 reads CASSQDRQLNQPQHF. Here the CDR3 DNA reads TGCGCCAGCAGCCAAGATCGGCAGCTTAATCAGCCCCAGCATTTT.

This chain connects TRBV4-1 to TRBJ2-2; D is perhaps TRBD1 (5 bases). The CDR3 runs 19 residues. V lost 0 bases, J lost 0 bases, and 17 bases lay in between. Germline V CDR1 and CDR2: MGHRA, YSYEKL. The CDR3, as DNA: TGCGCCAGCAGCCAAGAGTCCCCGGCGAGGACACCGAACACCGGGGAGCTGTTTTTT. It codes for CASSQESPARTPNTGELFF.

This chain connects TRBV30 to TRBJ2-1; D perhaps matches TRBD2 (7 bases). Germline V gene data show CDR1 as GTSNPN and CDR2 as SVGIG (reference sequence). The CDR3 consists of 14 residues. Trimming removed 6 bases at V and 3 bases at J, with 15 bases between. CDR3 protein: CACPRGGIYNEQFF. CDR3 DNA: TGTGCCTGCCCTAGGGGGGGGATCTACAATGAGCAGTTCTTC.

The CDR3 protein is CASSRGTSTSTDTQYF. The DNA for the CDR3 is TGTGCCAGCAGCCGAGGGACATCCACTAGCACAGATACGCAGTATTTT. This chain links TRBV11-2 with TRBJ2-3; TRBD1 might be the D (6 bases). Germline CDR1 SGHAT, CDR2 FQNNGV. This CDR3 is 16 amino acids long. V was clipped by 5 bases and J by 0 bases, with 15 bases between them.

The chain links TRBV7-2 to TRBJ2-3; D may be TRBD2 (6 bases). V shed 4 bases and J shed 1 base, with 15 bases lying between them. Germline CDR1 SGHTA, CDR2 FQGNSA. This CDR3 spans 16 amino acids. Here the CDR3 DNA reads TGTGCCAGCAGCTCGCCACTATGGGGGGGCACAGATACGCAGTATTTT. Translated: CASSSPLWGGTDTQYF.

The V and J genes are TRBV5-1 and TRBJ1-6, with D perhaps matching TRBD1 (5 bases). The CDR3 runs 15 residues. Germline lookup yields CDR1 SGHRS and CDR2 YFSETQ. The V gene lost 1 base and the J gene lost 8 bases, with 13 bases spanning the gap. DNA for the CDR3: TGCGCCAGCAGCTTGTTTAGGGGTTCGGATTCACCCCTCCACTTT. It yields the protein CASSLFRGSDSPLHF.

The gene calls are TRBV18 and TRBJ2-2; 9 nucleotides align to TRBD1. The CDR3 length is 15 residues. Per germline, CDR1 KGHSH and CDR2 LQKENI. J gave up 2 bases and V 4 bases, and 2 bases lay outside the gene matches. CDR3 amino acids: CASSQGQGNTGELFF. The CDR3 DNA is TGTGCCAGCTCACAGGGACAGGGCAACACCGGGGAGCTGTTTTTT.

The gene calls are TRBV20-1 and TRBJ2-7; no reliable D call. Trimming cost V 5 bases and J 0 bases, with 5 bases left between them. Germline values: CDR1 DFQATT, CDR2 SNEGSKA (reference sequence). The CDR3 contains 11 residues. Written as DNA, the CDR3 is TGCAGTGCTGGGTTCTCCTACGAGCAGTACTTC. Translated: CSAGFSYEQYF.

The chain has TRBV4-2 and TRBJ2-2, with 14 bases fitting TRBD2. From germline, CDR1 is LGHNA and CDR2 YNFKEQ. The CDR3 loop spans 16 amino acids. J gave up 9 bases and V 4 bases, and 7 bases lay outside the gene matches. In nucleotides, the CDR3 is TGTGCCAGCAGCCGGCGACTAGCGGGGGGGCCCAGGGAGCTGTTTTTT. It encodes CASSRRLAGGPRELFF.

This sequence joins TRBV29-1 and TRBJ2-5; D may match TRBD1 or TRBD2 (5 bases each). The V gene's germline CDR1 is SQVTM and CDR2 ANQGSEA. This CDR3 comprises 12 residues. V dropped 4 bases and J dropped 3 bases, with 9 bases sitting between them. The CDR3 DNA follows: TGCAGCGTTGGGGGGTGGGAAGAGACCCAGTACTTC. The encoded protein is CSVGGWEETQYF.

There are a few counts of this clone. The chain has TRBV18 and TRBJ2-3; 7 nucleotides agree with TRBD2. In germline, CDR1 is KGHSH, CDR2 LQKENI. V lost 0 bases and J lost 2; bases outside the gene matches: 5. The CDR3 is made up of 16 amino acids. The CDR3 DNA reads as TGTGCCAGCTCACCACCAGGACTAGGAAACACAGATACGCAGTATTTT. It codes for CASSPPGLGNTDTQYF.

The sample holds one count of this clone. The V call is TRBV4-3, the J call TRBJ2-3, with TRBD2 matching 10 bases. Germline values: CDR1 LGHNA, CDR2 YSLEER. The CDR3 has 16 amino acids. V dropped 1 base and J dropped 4; count of bases not matched to a gene: 5. The CDR3 is CASSQASGGASDTQYF. The DNA for the CDR3 is TGCGCCAGCAGCCAAGCAAGCGGGGGGGCGTCAGATACGCAGTATTTT.

This clone has just one count. This chain links TRBV10-2 with TRBJ1-4; 8 bases are a match to TRBD1. V lost 5 bases, J lost 8 bases, and 7 bases stayed unmatched. Germline-derived CDR1 and CDR2 are WSHSY and SAAADI. The CDR3 spans 14 residues. The CDR3 here is CASSQRQGNEKLFF. CDR3 DNA: TGCGCCAGCAGTCAAAGACAGGGGAACGAAAAACTGTTTTTT.

The chain joins TRBV30 to TRBJ2-1; 15 nucleotides agree with TRBD2. Looked up from germline, CDR1 is GTSNPN and CDR2 is SVGIG (reference sequence). The V and J ends lost 3 bases and 10 bases, in that order; junction bases with no gene match: 13. This CDR3 region has 17 residues. In DNA form, the CDR3 reads TGTGCCTGGAGACCCCTCGGGACTAGCGGGGGGAGAAGGGAGCAGTTCTTC. This encodes CAWRPLGTSGGRREQFF.

V usage is TRBV7-9 and J usage is TRBJ2-7, with TRBD1 as a possible D gene (5 bases). V was clipped by 1 base and J by 1 base, with 14 bases between them. Germline lookup yields CDR1 SEHNR and CDR2 FQNEAQ (reference sequence). This CDR3 is built from 16 residues. CDR3 DNA: TGTGCCAGCAGCTTAGTGGGCAGGGTCGAGTCCTACGAGCAGTACTTC. As protein: CASSLVGRVESYEQYF. Combining the CDR3 with reference TRBV7-9 and TRBJ2-7 gives the whole variable domain DTGVSQNPRHKITKRGQNVTFRCDPISEHNRLYWYRQTLGQGPEFLTYFQNEAQLEKSRLLSDRFSAERPKGSFSTLEIQRTEQGDSAMYLCASSLVGRVESYEQYFGPGTRLTVT.

V usage is TRBV6-1 and J usage is TRBJ2-1; D gene ambiguous. The V end was cut by 7 bases, the J end by 7 bases, with 20 bases between. CDR3 length equals 15 residues. The germline V gene encodes CDR1 MNHNS and CDR2 SASEGT. The CDR3: CASKPGGFQLNEQFF. CDR3 DNA: TGTGCCAGCAAACCGGGCGGATTCCAACTAAATGAGCAGTTCTTC.

The V call is TRBV28, the J call TRBJ2-1; the D gene could be TRBD1 or TRBD2 (5 bases each). V was cut by 3 bases and J by 5 bases, with 17 bases left in between. The CDR3 has 16 residues. Germline loops: CDR1 MDHEN, CDR2 SYDVKM. CDR3 DNA: TGTGCCAGCAGTTTCCATATCGGGGCCGGCAACAATGAGCAGTTCTTC. This codes for CASSFHIGAGNNEQFF.

J is TRBJ2-7 and V is TRBV30; maybe TRBD1 (5 bases). Trimming took off 2 bases at V and 3 bases at J, with 11 bases between the two ends. This CDR3 contains 13 residues. Germline V gene sequence: CDR1 GTSNPN, CDR2 SVGIG (reference sequence). CDR3 protein: CAWSWGRFYEQYF. The CDR3 coding sequence is TGTGCCTGGAGTTGGGGCAGATTCTACGAGCAGTACTTC.

The rearrangement links TRBV29-1 to TRBJ2-7; possible D gene TRBD2, 5 bases. V dropped 5 bases and J dropped 1 base, with 15 bases sitting between them. The CDR3 has 14 residues. CDR1 is SQVTM and CDR2 is ANQGSEA in the germline V gene. For the CDR3, the DNA is TGCAGCGTTAGGGCGGGTGGGTATTCCTACGAGCAGTACTTC. It codes for CSVRAGGYSYEQYF.

The chain is built from TRBV19 and TRBJ2-7, with D possibly being TRBD1 (5 bases). The CDR3 is made up of 14 amino acids. Germline CDR1 LNHDA, CDR2 SQIVND (reference sequence). V dropped 4 bases and J dropped 0 bases, with 10 bases sitting between them. The CDR3 DNA reads TGTGCCAGTAGTAGACAGCAGAGCTCCTACGAGCAGTACTTC. Translation: CASSRQQSSYEQYF.

The chain combines TRBV6-6 with TRBJ2-4; D ambiguous. There are 15 residues in the CDR3. V was cut by 8 bases and J by 2 bases, with 16 bases left in between. The germline gives CDR1 MNHNY, CDR2 SVGAGI (reference sequence). As DNA, the CDR3 is TGTGCCAGCGGCCCTGCGCATTCCACCAAAAACATTCAGTACTTC. It encodes CASGPAHSTKNIQYF.

The chain has TRBV10-3 and TRBJ1-1; tentative D call: TRBD1 (6 bases). The V and J ends lost 9 bases and 1 base respectively, with 12 bases between them. This CDR3 contains 13 residues. Germline assignment: CDR1 ENHRY and CDR2 SYGVKD. CDR3 residues: CAIQGPPNTEAFF. The DNA of the CDR3 is TGTGCCATACAGGGCCCACCGAACACTGAAGCTTTCTTT.

A few counts support this clone. This chain connects TRBV3-2 to TRBJ1-2. TRBV3-2 is described as a pseudogene. The CDR3 has 9 residues. The CDR3 here is CARPNGYTF. The DNA for the CDR3 is TGTGCCAGACCTAACGGCTACACCTTC.